This record looks at one T cell receptor (beta chain) sequence and its context. Its specificity is not known. The CDR3 extends over 15 amino acids. From germline, CDR1 is SGHTA and CDR2 FQGNSA. V was clipped by 5 bases and J by 9 bases; unmatched bases: 10. Method: immunoSEQ multiplex PCR; TCRdb's copy keeps in-frame clones and lacks some. The data show 9,000 or so clones, around 97% seen once. This specimen comes from a study of T cell clonotyping in hematopoietic cell transplantation. The study's findings and limits: At the given depth, recipient repertoires were over 95% de novo clonotypes. Recipient TCR diversity dropped after transplant; expanded clonotypes rose from day 30 to 180.

This chain links TRBV7-2 with TRBJ1-6; 7 bases agree with TRBD1. The source of this sequence is a male patient aged 55 to 69 who had an allogeneic stem cell transplant from a related donor, so the T cells may come from the graft donor. Some clones in this sample may be carry-over from other donors' samples. Sequencing used peripheral blood mononuclear cells, obtained 100 days after allogeneic stem cell transplant. The CDR3 region has the DNA TGTGCCAGCAGCCGACAAGGGGGCCAGGGTTCACCCCTCCACTTT. This encodes CASSRQGGQGSPLHF.